This TCR beta chain was identified in a study of Ad26.COV2.S vaccination and SARS-CoV-2 variants (dated by TCRdb to the early 2020s). Broadly, across the study: Donors in the vaccine arm were drawn from COV1001, a phase I-IIa trial of Ad26.COV2.S in healthy adults that was multicentre, randomized, double-blind and placebo-controlled. TCRbeta repertoire sequencing was used to assess the specificity and breadth of SARS-CoV-2-reactive T cell receptors after Ad26.COV2.S vaccination. Ad26.COV2.S was given intramuscularly at 5x10^10 or 1x10^11 viral particles, as a single shot or as two shots 56 days apart. Trial participants were randomized into five groups of five: low-dose or high-dose Ad26.COV2.S given once or twice, or placebo on both occasions. Investigators did not know the trial group allocation while performing experiments and assessing outcomes. A total of roughly 32 samples were included in the TCR-sequenced set, comprising about 20 Ad26.COV2.S vaccine recipients, 5 placebo recipients and 8 SARS-CoV-2 convalescent individuals. Points the paper makes about the study in general: The authors noted that the TCR breadth and depth analyses may have underestimated total T cell responses. Comparing responses between vaccine doses or regimens was not something the study was powered to do. Vaccine and placebo recipients had similar non-spike TCR breadth, a finding consistent with the vaccine containing only spike. After vaccination, substantial breadth of spike-specific CD8+ and CD4+ T cell responses was reported. Ad26.COV2.S recipients had higher spike-specific TCR breadth than placebo recipients (P = 0.0014).

Looking up the germline V gene (reference sequence) yields CDR1 SGHKS and CDR2 YYEKEE. The junction carries 4 bases between V and J, which are trimmed by 1 base and 5 bases respectively. Reading from cysteine to phenylalanine, the CDR3 counts 12 amino acids. Only CDR3 DNA is held: 36 bases, read in frame from base 1. The treatment or condition label for this specimen denotes: roughly 20 received Ad26.COV2.S at low or high dose, single or two shots; about 5 received placebo; per-sample allocation not given. Repertoires of vaccine and placebo recipients were sequenced from samples taken on day 63 after the first injection. Cohort 1b enrolled roughly 25 adults aged 18-55 years at a single site in Boston, USA, between 29 July and 7 August 2020. Ad26.COV2.S was a replication-incompetent adenovirus type 26 vector expressing a prefusion-stabilized SARS-CoV-2 spike protein from the original Wuhan strain.

The immunoSEQ Assay was used to sequence TCRbeta CDR3 regions. After extraction, genomic DNA underwent amplification by bias-controlled multiplex PCR, followed by high-throughput sequencing. The original methods were these. Collapsing and filtering of sequences were performed to quantify the absolute abundance of each unique TCRbeta CDR3 region. T cell fraction was estimated by normalizing TCRbeta template counts to usable DNA, which was measured by amplifying reference genes present in all nucleated cells. Repertoire TCRs were annotated as SARS-CoV-2-specific when V gene, CDR3 amino acid sequence and J gene were exactly matched to a known reactive TCR set. The reference SARS-CoV-2 TCR set was derived from MIRA and filtered for enrichment in COVID-19-positive ImmuneCODE repertoires, a step that removed public or cross-reactive TCRs. Using the MIRA antigens, annotated TCRs were further analysed by specific ORF or by position within an ORF. Breadth was defined as annotated unique rearrangements over total unique productive rearrangements; depth was the summed frequency of those rearrangements. Two-sided Wilcoxon rank-sum tests were used to compare TCR breadth between groups. The clones in this table, taken by TCRdb from immuneACCESS, are in-frame only. Not every clone is retained; where verified, under half of the shortfall comes from an unresolved V gene, and the cause of the rest is unknown. For V, J and clone size, that table is used; D and trimming come from the DNA. This sample is represented by more than 400,000 clones; approximately 90% of them were singletons. The ten top clones hold around 1.7% of the sample.

This clone occurred once. No antigen is known for it. Within one base of it there is no much larger clone, and no base qualities were kept. The V and J segments used are TRBV5-5 and TRBJ2-1; the D gene identity is not certain. Sample: peripheral blood, taken in a trial of Ad26.COV2.S vaccine versus placebo. The clonotype was recovered from a person aged 18-65 years who received the Ad26.COV2.S COVID-19 vaccine or a placebo. The bases are TGTGCCAGCAGCTTGAGAAACAATGAGCAGTTCTTC. Its amino acids are CASSLRNNEQFF.